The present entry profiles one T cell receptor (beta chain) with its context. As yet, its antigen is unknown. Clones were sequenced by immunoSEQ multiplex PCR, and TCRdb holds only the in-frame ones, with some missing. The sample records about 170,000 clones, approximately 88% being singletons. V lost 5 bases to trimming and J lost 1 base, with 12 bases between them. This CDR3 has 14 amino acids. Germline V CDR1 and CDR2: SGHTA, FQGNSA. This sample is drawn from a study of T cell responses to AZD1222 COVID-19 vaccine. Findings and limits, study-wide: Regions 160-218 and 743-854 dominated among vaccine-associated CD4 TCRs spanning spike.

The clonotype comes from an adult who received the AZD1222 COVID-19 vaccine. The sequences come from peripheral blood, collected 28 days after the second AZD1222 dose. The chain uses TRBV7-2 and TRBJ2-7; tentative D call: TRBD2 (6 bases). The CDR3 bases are TGTGCCAGCAGCCCTCCCGGGACTTCCTACGAGCAGTACTTC. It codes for CASSPPGTSYEQYF.